The rows below give T cell receptor beta chains drawn from one sample of a study of blood T cell repertoires in COVID-19. The repertoire was sequenced with immunoSEQ multiplex PCR; TCRdb's copy has only in-frame clones and lacks some. Counted here are 6,000 to 8,000 clones, more than 80% occurring once; the ten biggest clones make up about 30%. The specimen sequenced was peripheral blood. Source of these receptors: a human donor in a cohort sampled during active COVID-19. The CDR3 runs from the conserved cysteine through the conserved F or W. A D gene is named only where the DNA matches it firmly. Expanded clones get a size class; other rows say once, few or many, or leave the size out.

TRBV4-1	TRBD1	NA	TRBJ1-5	TGCGCCAGCAGCCGGGGGACAGCCCCACTTTATAGCAATCAGCCCCAGCATTTT	CASSRGTAPLYSNQPQHF
TRBV7-2	TRBD1	NA	TRBJ1-5	TGTGCCAGCAGCCGGACAGGCATCAATCAGCCCCAGCATTTT	CASSRTGINQPQHF
TRBV7-2	TRBD2	few	TRBJ2-3	TGTGCCAGCAGTCGTAGCGGGGGGGCGGGAGATACGCAGTATTTT	CASSRSGGAGDTQYF
TRBV7-8	NA	NA	TRBJ1-1	TGTGCCAGCCTCAGGGGAGGGGACACTGAAGCTTTCTTT	CASLRGGDTEAFF
TRBV3-1/TRBV3-2	TRBD1	NA	TRBJ1-6	TGTGCCAGCAGCCAGGGACAGGGCTTTAATTCACCCCTCCACTTT	CASSQGQGFNSPLHF
TRBV23-1	NA	once	TRBJ2-4	TGCGCCAGCAGTCAATCGTGGGGCGGCCACGGCGACAAAAACATTCAGTACTTC	CASSQSWGGHGDKNIQYF
TRBV2	TRBD1	NA	TRBJ2-2	TGTGCCAGCAGCGAAACCGGGACAGACACCGGGGAGCTGTTTTTT	CASSETGTDTGELFF
TRBV5-1	NA	few	TRBJ1-2	TGCGCCAGCAGCTTGGATCGCGGGGTTGGGGGCTATGGCTACACCTTC	CASSLDRGVGGYGYTF
TRBV11-2	TRBD1	NA	TRBJ1-1	TGTGCCAGCAGCTTATCGACAGGGTCCACTGAAGCTTTCTTT	CASSLSTGSTEAFF
TRBV5-6	NA	NA	TRBJ2-3	TGTGCCAGCAGCTTCGGGGCAGATACGCAGTATTTT	CASSFGADTQYF
TRBV6-6	NA	NA	TRBJ1-3	TGTGCCAGCAGTCTCGGACAGGGAAACACCATATATTTT	CASSLGQGNTIYF